This TCR beta chain was sequenced during a study of T cells in Graves' hyperthyroidism and ophthalmopathy. RNA transcripts gave rise to amplified TCR beta CDR3 regions. A set of HTBI primers served as the primers for a first-round RT-PCR of the TCR CDR3. TCRdb fed the multiplex PCR reads into MiXCR, producing one record per CDR3 protein. Among about 410,000 distinct CDR3 sequences listed, roughly 14% were seen once. Germline values: CDR1 SGHVS, CDR2 FQNEAQ. The CDR3 sequence is 15 residues long. Trimming took 5 bases from V and 0 from J, leaving 11 bases between them. Many counts were recorded for this clonotype.

The sequencing input was blood. This TCR derives from a man younger than 30 with Graves' ophthalmopathy. This chain connects TRBV7-8 to TRBJ2-1, with D unresolved. The DNA for the CDR3 is TGTGCCAGCAGCCTTGGACGGTACTCCTACAATGAGCAGTTCTTC. Residues: CASSLGRYSYNEQFF. Drawing the rest from reference TRBV7-8 and TRBJ2-1, the complete variable domain is GAGVSQSPRYKVAKRGQDVALRCDPISGHVSLFWYQQALGQGPEFLTYFQNEAQLDKSGLPSDRFFAERPEGSVSTLKIQRTQQEDSAVYLCASSLGRYSYNEQFFGPGTRLTVL.